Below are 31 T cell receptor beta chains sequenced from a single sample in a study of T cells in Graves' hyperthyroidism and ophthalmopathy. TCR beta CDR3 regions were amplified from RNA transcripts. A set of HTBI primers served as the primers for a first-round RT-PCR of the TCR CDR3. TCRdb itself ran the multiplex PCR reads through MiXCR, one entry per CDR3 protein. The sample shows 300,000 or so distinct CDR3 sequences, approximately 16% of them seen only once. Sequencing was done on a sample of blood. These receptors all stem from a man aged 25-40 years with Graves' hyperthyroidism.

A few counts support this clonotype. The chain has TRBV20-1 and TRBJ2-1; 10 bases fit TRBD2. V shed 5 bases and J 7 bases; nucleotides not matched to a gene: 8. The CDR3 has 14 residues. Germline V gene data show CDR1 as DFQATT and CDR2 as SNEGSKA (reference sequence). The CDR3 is CSAPLAGEGNEQFF. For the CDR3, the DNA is TGCAGTGCTCCTCTAGCGGGAGAGGGTAATGAGCAGTTCTTC.

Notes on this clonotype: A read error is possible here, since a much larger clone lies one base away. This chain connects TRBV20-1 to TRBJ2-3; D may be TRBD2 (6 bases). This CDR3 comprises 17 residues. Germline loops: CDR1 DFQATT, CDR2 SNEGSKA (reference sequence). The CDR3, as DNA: TGCAGTGCTAGAGATGGAGGCGGCGGGAAATACACAGGTACGCAGTATTTT. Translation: CSARDGGGGKYTGTQYF.

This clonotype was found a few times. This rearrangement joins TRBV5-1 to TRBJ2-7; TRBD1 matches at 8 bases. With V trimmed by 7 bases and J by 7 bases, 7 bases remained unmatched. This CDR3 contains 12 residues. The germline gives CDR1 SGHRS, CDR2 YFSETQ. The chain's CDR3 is CASSLQGAEQYF. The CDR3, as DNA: TGCGCCAGCTCCTTGCAGGGGGCGGAGCAGTACTTC.

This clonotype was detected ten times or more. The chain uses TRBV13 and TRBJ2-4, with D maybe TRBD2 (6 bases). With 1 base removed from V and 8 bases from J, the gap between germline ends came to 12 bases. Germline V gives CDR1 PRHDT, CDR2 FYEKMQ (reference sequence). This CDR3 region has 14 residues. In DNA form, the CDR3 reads TGTGCCAGCAGCTTAGTAGCTTCGGGAGACATTCAGTACTTC. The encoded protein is CASSLVASGDIQYF.

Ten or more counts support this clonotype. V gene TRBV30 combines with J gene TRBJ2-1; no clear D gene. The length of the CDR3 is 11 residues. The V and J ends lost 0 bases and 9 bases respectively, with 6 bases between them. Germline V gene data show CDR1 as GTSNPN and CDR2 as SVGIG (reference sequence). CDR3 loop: CAWSVLREQFF. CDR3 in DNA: TGTGCCTGGAGTGTACTACGTGAGCAGTTCTTC.

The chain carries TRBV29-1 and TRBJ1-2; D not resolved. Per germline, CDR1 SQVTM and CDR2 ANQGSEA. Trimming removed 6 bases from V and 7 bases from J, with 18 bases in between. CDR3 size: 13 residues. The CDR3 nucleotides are TGCAGCGTGGGATCCCCCCGGGGTACTGGCTACACCTTC. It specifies CSVGSPRGTGYTF. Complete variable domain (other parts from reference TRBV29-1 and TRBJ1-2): SAVISQKPSRDICQRGTSLTIQCQVDSQVTMMFWYRQQPGQSLTLIATANQGSEATYESGFVIDKFPISRPNLTFSTLTVSNMSPEDSSIYLCSVGSPRGTGYTFGSGTRLTVV.

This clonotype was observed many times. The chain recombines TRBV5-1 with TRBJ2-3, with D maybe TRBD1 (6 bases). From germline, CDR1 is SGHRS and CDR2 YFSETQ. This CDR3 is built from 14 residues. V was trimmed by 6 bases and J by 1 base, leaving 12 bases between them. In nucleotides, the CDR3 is TGCGCCAGCATGGGACAAGCCGGCACAGATACGCAGTATTTT. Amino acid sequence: CASMGQAGTDTQYF.

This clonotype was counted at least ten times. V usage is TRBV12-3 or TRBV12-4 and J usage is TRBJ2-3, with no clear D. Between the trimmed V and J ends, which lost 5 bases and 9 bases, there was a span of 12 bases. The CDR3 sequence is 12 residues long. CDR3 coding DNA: TGTGCCAGCAGTCAGACGGATCTAACGCAGTATTTT. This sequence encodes CASSQTDLTQYF.

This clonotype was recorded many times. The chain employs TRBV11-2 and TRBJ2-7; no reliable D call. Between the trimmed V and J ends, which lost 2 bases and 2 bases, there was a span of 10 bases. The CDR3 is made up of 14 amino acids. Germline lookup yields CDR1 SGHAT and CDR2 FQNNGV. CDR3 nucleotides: TGTGCCAGCAGCTTATTTGACGGTACCTACGAGCAGTACTTC. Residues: CASSLFDGTYEQYF. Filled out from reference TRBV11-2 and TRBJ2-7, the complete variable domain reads EAGVAQSPRYKIIEKRQSVAFWCNPISGHATLYWYQQILGQGPKLLIQFQNNGVVDDSQLPKDRFSAERLKGVDSTLKIQPAKLEDSAVYLCASSLFDGTYEQYFGPGTRLTVT.

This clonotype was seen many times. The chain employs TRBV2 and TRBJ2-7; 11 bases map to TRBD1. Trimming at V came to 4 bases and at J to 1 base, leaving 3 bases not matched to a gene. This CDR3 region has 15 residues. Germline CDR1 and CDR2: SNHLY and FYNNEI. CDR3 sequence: CASSVGQGASYEQYF. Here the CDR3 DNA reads TGTGCCAGCAGTGTCGGACAGGGGGCATCCTACGAGCAGTACTTC.

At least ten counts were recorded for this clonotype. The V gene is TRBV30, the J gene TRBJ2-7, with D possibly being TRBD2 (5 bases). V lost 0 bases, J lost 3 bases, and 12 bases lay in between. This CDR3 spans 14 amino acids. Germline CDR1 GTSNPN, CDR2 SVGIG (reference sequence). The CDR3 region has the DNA TGTGCCTGGAGTGTTTTCGGGATAGGCTACGAGCAGTACTTC. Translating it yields CAWSVFGIGYEQYF.

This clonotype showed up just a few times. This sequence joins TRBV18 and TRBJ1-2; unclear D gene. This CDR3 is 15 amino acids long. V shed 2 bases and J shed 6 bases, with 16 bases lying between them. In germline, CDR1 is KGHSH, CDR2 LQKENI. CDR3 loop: CASSPETAIADGYTF. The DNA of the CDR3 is TGTGCCAGCTCACCAGAGACGGCGATTGCGGATGGCTACACCTTC.

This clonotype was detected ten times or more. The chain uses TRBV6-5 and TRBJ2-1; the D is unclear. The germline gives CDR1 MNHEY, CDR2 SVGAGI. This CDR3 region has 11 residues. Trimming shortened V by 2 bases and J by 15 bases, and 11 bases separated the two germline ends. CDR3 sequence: CASSYGLDVFF. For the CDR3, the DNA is TGTGCCAGCAGTTACGGGCTAGACGTGTTCTTC.

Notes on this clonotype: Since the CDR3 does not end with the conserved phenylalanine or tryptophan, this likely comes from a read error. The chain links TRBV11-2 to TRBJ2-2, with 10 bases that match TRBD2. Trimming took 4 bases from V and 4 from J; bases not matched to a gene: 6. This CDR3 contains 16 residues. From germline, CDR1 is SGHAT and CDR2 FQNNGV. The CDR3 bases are TGTGCCAGCAGCTCCCCTACTAGCGGGACCACCGGGGAGCTGTTTCTT. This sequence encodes CASSSPTSGTTGELFL.

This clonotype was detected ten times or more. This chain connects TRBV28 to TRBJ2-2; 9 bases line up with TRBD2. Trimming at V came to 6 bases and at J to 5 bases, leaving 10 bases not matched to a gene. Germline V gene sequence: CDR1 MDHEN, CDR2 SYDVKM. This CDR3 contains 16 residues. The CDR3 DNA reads TGTGCCAGCAGCCGGGGAAGCGGGAGGTGGACCGGGGAGCTGTTTTTT. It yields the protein CASSRGSGRWTGELFF.

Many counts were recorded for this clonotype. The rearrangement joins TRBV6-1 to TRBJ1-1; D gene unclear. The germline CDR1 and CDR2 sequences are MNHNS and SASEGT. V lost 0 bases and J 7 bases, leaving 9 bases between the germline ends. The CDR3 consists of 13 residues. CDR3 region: CASSEAEDGEAFF. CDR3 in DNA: TGTGCCAGCAGTGAAGCGGAGGACGGTGAAGCTTTCTTT.

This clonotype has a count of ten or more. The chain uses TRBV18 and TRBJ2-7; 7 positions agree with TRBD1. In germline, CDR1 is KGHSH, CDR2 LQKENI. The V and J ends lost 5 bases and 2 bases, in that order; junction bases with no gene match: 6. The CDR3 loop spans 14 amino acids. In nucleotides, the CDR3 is TGTGCCAGCTCAGGTAGACAGGGACCCTACGAGCAGTACTTC. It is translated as CASSGRQGPYEQYF.

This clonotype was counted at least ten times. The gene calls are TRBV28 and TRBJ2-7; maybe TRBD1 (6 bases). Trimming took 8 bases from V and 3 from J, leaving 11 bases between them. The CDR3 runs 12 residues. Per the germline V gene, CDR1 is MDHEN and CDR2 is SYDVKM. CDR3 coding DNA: TGTGCCAGCGGGAGACAGGTCTACGAGCAGTACTTC. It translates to CASGRQVYEQYF. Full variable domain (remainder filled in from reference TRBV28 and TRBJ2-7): DVKVTQSSRYLVKRTGEKVFLECVQDMDHENMFWYRQDPGLGLRLIYFSYDVKMKEKGDIPEGYSVSREKKERFSLILESASTNQTSMYLCASGRQVYEQYFGPGTRLTVT.

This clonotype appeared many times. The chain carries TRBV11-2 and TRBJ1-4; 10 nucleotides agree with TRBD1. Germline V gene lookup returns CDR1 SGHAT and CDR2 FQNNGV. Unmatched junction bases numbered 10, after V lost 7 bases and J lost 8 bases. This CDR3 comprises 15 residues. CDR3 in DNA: TGTGCCAGCAAGCGGGGGACAGGGGCTTTGGAAAAACTGTTTTTT. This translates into CASKRGTGALEKLFF.

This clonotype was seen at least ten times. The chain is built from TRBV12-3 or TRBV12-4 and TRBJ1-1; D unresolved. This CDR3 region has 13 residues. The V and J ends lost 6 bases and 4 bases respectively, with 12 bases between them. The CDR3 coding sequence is TGTGCCAGCAGGACCCAGGTTGGCACTGAAGCTTTCTTT. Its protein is CASRTQVGTEAFF.

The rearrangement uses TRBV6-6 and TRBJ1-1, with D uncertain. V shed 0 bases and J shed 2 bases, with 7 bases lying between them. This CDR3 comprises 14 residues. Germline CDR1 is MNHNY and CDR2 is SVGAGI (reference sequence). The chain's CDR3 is CASSYSEANTEAFF. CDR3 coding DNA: TGTGCCAGCAGTTACTCCGAGGCTAACACTGAAGCTTTCTTT.

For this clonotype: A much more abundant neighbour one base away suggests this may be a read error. CDR3 region: CASSLAPGWGNEQSF. In DNA, the CDR3 is TGTGCCAGCAGCTTAGCGCCGGGATGGGGCAATGAGCAGTCCTTC. This chain connects TRBV7-2 to TRBJ2-1; the D gene could be TRBD1 or TRBD2 (5 bases each). Germline V CDR1 and CDR2: SGHTA, FQGNSA. The CDR3 runs 15 residues.

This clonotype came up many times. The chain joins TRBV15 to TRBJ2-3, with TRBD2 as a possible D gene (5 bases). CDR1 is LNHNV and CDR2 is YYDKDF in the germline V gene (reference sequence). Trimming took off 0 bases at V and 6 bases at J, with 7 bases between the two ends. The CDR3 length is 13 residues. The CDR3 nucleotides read TGTGCCACCAGCAGAGAGAGGGCCGATACGCAGTATTTT. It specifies CATSRERADTQYF.

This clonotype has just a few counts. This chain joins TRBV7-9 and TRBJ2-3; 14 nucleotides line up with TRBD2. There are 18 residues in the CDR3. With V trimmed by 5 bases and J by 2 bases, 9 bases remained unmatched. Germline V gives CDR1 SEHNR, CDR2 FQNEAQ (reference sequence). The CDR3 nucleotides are TGTGCCAGCAGCCGACCCAGGACTAGCGGGAGGAACACAGATACGCAGTATTTT. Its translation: CASSRPRTSGRNTDTQYF.

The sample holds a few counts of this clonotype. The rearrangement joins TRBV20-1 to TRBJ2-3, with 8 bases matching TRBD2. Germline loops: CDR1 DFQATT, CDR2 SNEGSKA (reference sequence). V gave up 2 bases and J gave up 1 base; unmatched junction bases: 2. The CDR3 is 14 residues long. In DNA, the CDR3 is TGCAGTGCTAGATCGACTAGCGGCACAGATACGCAGTATTTT. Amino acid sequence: CSARSTSGTDTQYF.

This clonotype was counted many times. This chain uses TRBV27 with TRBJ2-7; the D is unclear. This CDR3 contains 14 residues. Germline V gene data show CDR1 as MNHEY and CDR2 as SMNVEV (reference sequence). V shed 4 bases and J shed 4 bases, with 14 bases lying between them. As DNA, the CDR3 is TGTGCCAGCAGTTCGAACTCAGACCGGTACGAGCAGTACTTC. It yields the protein CASSSNSDRYEQYF.

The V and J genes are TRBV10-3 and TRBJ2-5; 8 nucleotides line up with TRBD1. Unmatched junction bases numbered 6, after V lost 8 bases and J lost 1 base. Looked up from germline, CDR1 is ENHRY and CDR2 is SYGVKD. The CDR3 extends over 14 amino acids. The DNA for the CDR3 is TGTGCCATCGGGGACAGGAAAAGCCAAGAGACCCAGTACTTC. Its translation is CAIGDRKSQETQYF.

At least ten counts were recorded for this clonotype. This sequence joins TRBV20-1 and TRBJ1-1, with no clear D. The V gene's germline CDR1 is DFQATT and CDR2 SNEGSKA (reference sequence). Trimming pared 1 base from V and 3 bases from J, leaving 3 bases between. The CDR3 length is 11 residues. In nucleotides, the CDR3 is TGCAGTGCTAGAGTTTACACTGAAGCTTTCTTT. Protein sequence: CSARVYTEAFF.

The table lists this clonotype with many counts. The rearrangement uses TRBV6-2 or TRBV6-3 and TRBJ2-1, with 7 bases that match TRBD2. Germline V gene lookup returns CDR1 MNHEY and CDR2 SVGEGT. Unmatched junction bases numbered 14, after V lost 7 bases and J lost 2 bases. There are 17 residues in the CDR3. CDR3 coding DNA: TGTGCCAGCACCTCCTTACTAGCGATGGGGGCCTACAATGAGCAGTTCTTC. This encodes CASTSLLAMGAYNEQFF.

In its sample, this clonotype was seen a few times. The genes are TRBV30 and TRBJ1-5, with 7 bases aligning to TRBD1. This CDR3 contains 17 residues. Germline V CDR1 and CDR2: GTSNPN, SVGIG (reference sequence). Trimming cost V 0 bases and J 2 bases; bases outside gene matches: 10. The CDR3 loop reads CAWSVRGFGTGNQPQHF. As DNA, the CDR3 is TGTGCCTGGAGTGTACGCGGGTTCGGGACAGGCAATCAGCCCCAGCATTTT.

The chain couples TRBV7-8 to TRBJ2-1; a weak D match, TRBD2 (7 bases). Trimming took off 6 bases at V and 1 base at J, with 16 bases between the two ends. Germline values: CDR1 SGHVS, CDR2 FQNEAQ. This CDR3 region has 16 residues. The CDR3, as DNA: TGTGCCAGCAGATTTAGGGGGGGGACATCCTACAATGAGCAGTTCTTC. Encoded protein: CASRFRGGTSYNEQFF.